This section outlines one T cell receptor beta chain sequence together with its context. Its antigen is still unknown. These data originate in a study of cytomegalovirus exposure and HLA in healthy donors. The study, taken as a whole, reports: Most TCR sequences were uncommon, yet certain public TCRs appeared in many donors. As a later analysis revealed, the rate of TCR association differed by HLA locus, with DRB1 most and HLA-C fewest.

PCR was performed using 60 Vbeta and 13 Jbeta primers. Assay: immunoSEQ multiplex PCR; the TCRdb copy retains only in-frame clones and omits some. The sample yields around 200,000 clones, of which the top ten take up around 1.1%. The CDR3 has 16 residues. J gave up 2 bases and V 7 bases, and 16 bases lay outside the gene matches. Per germline, CDR1 SQVTM and CDR2 ANQGSEA. The chain couples TRBV29-1 to TRBJ2-7; 8 bases align to TRBD2. Sample: PBMCs. The TCR originated in a girl aged 2 to 9 in good health and CMV-seropositive. The CDR3: CSALDPGLGSPYEQYF. CDR3 coding DNA: TGCAGCGCACTCGACCCGGGACTAGGTTCTCCCTACGAGCAGTACTTC.